The next 27 T cell receptor beta chains were all read from a single sample in a study of blood T cell repertoires in COVID-19. The table came from immunoSEQ multiplex PCR; TCRdb's copy has only in-frame clones and leaves some out. This repertoire shows about 140,000 clones, under 90% found once; its top ten account for approximately 3.4%. The sample comprised peripheral blood. The receptor set was obtained from a man between 65 and 80 years old who had recovered from COVID-19.

The chain recombines TRBV29-1 with TRBJ2-1; perhaps TRBD1 as D (5 bases). Germline assignment: CDR1 SQVTM and CDR2 ANQGSEA. Between the trimmed V and J ends, which lost 6 bases and 10 bases, there was a span of 13 bases. This CDR3 contains 11 residues. The CDR3 sequence: CSVTGPGEQFF. CDR3 in DNA: TGCAGCGTAACAGGACCGGGCGAGCAGTTCTTC.

The chain is built from TRBV7-2 and TRBJ2-1; TRBD2 matches at 12 bases. The CDR3 extends over 14 amino acids. Trimming removed 6 bases from V and 7 bases from J; junction bases left unmatched: 4. CDR1 is SGHTA and CDR2 is FQGNSA in the germline V gene. The CDR3: CASRPGLAGNEQFF. The CDR3, as DNA: TGTGCCAGCAGACCAGGACTAGCGGGAAATGAGCAGTTCTTC. The whole variable domain, remainder taken from reference TRBV7-2 and TRBJ2-1, is GAGVSQSPSNKVTEKGKDVELRCDPISGHTALYWYRQSLGQGLEFLIYFQGNSAPDKSGLPSDRFSAERTGGSVSTLTIQRTQQEDSAVYLCASRPGLAGNEQFFGPGTRLTVL.

The J gene is TRBJ2-3, the V gene TRBV6-2 or TRBV6-3; 11 bases map to TRBD2. The CDR3 is made up of 14 amino acids. Germline V CDR1 and CDR2: MNHEY, SVGEGT. V trimming: 2 bases; J trimming: 5 bases; junction bases outside the gene matches: 0. CDR3 in amino acids: CASSYGTSGDTQYF. CDR3 nucleotides: TGTGCCAGCAGTTACGGGACTAGCGGAGATACGCAGTATTTT.

This sequence joins TRBV5-1 and TRBJ2-7; D is possibly TRBD2 (5 bases). V was shortened by 0 bases and J by 3 bases, with 10 bases between the two germline ends. The germline V gene has CDR1 SGHRS and CDR2 YFSETQ. The CDR3 is 14 residues long. CDR3 in DNA: TGCGCCAGCAGCTTGGCCGCACGGGACTACGAGCAGTACTTC. Amino acid sequence: CASSLAARDYEQYF.

This clone was counted once. The gene calls are TRBV7-3 and TRBJ1-1; TRBD1 matches 8 bases. CDR1 is SGHTA, CDR2 FQGTGA, per germline. Trimming cost V 4 bases and J 5 bases; bases outside gene matches: 3. This CDR3 has 13 residues. CDR3 nucleotides: TGTGCCAGCAGCTCATACAGGGGGACTGAAGCTTTCTTT. Protein product: CASSSYRGTEAFF.

This chain links TRBV5-8 with TRBJ2-7; the match to TRBD2 covers 9 bases. The CDR3 length is 16 residues. V was pared by 3 bases and J by 5 bases, with 12 bases of the junction left unmatched. Germline values: CDR1 SGHTS, CDR2 YDEGEE. CDR3 residues: CASSSPEREAEHEQYF. CDR3 bases: TGTGCCAGCAGCTCTCCTGAGCGGGAGGCGGAACACGAGCAGTACTTC.

This chain connects TRBV2 to TRBJ2-2; TRBD2 aligns across 7 bases. Trimming removed 7 bases from V and 5 bases from J; junction bases left unmatched: 10. In germline, CDR1 is SNHLY, CDR2 FYNNEI. The CDR3 is 15 residues long. The CDR3 DNA reads as TGTGCCAGCACTCCCCCTAAGGGAGGGACCGGGGAGCTGTTTTTT. This sequence encodes CASTPPKGGTGELFF. Drawing the rest from reference TRBV2 and TRBJ2-2, the complete variable domain is EPEVTQTPSHQVTQMGQEVILRCVPISNHLYFYWYRQILGQKVEFLVSFYNNEISEKSEIFDDQFSVERPDGSNFTLKIRSTKLEDSAMYFCASTPPKGGTGELFFGEGSRLTVL.

CDR3 sequence (DNA): TGTGCCAGCAGCCAAGTCGGACTAGGCTTCGTCAATGAGCAGTTCTTC. This gives the protein CASSQVGLGFVNEQFF. The J gene is TRBJ2-1, the V gene TRBV3-1 (or the pseudogene TRBV3-2); 7 nucleotides match TRBD2. This CDR3 is 16 amino acids long. Losses at the gene ends were 1 base for V and 6 bases for J; bases not matched to a gene: 9. Per germline, CDR1 LGHDT and CDR2 YNNKEL (reference sequence).

The chain links TRBV5-6 to TRBJ1-4, with D unclear. With 2 bases removed from V and 4 bases from J, the gap between germline ends came to 12 bases. The CDR3 length is 15 residues. Germline CDR1 and CDR2: SGHDT and YYEEEE. The CDR3 DNA follows: TGTGCCAGCAGCTTAGGCGCACAGTATAATGAAAAACTGTTTTTT. Translated: CASSLGAQYNEKLFF.

The chain recombines TRBV27 with TRBJ2-1, with 7 bases identical to TRBD2. Germline CDR1 and CDR2: MNHEY and SMNVEV (reference sequence). The CDR3 has 17 residues. Trimming at V came to 6 bases and at J to 0 bases, leaving 11 bases not matched to a gene. CDR3 residues: CASSPELAVSSYNEQFF. Written as DNA, the CDR3 is TGTGCCAGCAGCCCGGAGCTAGCGGTTAGCTCCTACAATGAGCAGTTCTTC.

J is TRBJ1-5 and V is TRBV19; D not certain. Germline V CDR1 and CDR2: LNHDA, SQIVND (reference sequence). This CDR3 is 12 amino acids long. The ends were cut back, 6 bases at V and 3 bases at J, with 6 bases in the middle. CDR3 protein: CASRRPNQPQHF. CDR3 coding DNA: TGTGCCAGTAGGCGGCCCAATCAGCCCCAGCATTTT.

This clone appeared a few times. The genes are TRBV5-4 and TRBJ2-1; perhaps TRBD2 as D (6 bases). The CDR3 loop spans 13 amino acids. V dropped 5 bases and J dropped 9 bases, with 15 bases sitting between them. Per the germline V gene, CDR1 is SGHNT and CDR2 is YYREEE (reference sequence). This CDR3 is CASRPLGEVEQFF. The CDR3 nucleotides are TGTGCCAGCAGACCACTAGGGGAGGTTGAGCAGTTCTTC.

The V gene is TRBV9, the J gene TRBJ1-2; 10 bases fit TRBD1. V lost 3 bases, J lost 8 bases, and 7 bases stayed unmatched. The germline gives CDR1 SGDLS, CDR2 YYNGEE. This CDR3 contains 14 residues. The CDR3 is CASSALTGGAGYTF. CDR3 nucleotides: TGTGCCAGCAGCGCCTTGACAGGGGGCGCCGGCTACACCTTC.

This rearrangement joins TRBV21-1 to TRBJ1-2; TRBD1 was called by the table and not checked on the DNA. TRBV21-1 is termed a pseudogene. The CDR3 is 18 amino acids. Written as DNA, the CDR3 is TGTGCCAGCAGCAAAGTTCGCGGCAGGGGAAGGGTAAAATATGGCTACACCTTC. Translated, it gives CASSKVRGRGRVKYGYTF.

This chain uses TRBV30 with TRBJ1-2; TRBD1 is a possible D gene (6 bases). Germline CDR1 is GTSNPN and CDR2 is SVGIG (reference sequence). V lost 0 bases and J 8 bases, leaving 19 bases between the germline ends. The CDR3 sequence is 15 residues long. CDR3 DNA sequence: TGTGCCTGGAGTGTACCCCGGTTGGGGGGGCAGGGCTACACCTTC. This encodes CAWSVPRLGGQGYTF.

The chain couples TRBV18 to TRBJ2-7; 10 positions agree with TRBD2. CDR3 length: 17 amino acids. CDR1 and CDR2 from the germline V gene are KGHSH and LQKENI. V lost 2 bases, J lost 2 bases, and 9 bases stayed unmatched. The CDR3 region has the DNA TGTGCCAGCTCACCAGGTCTAGCGGGAGAAGTCCCCTACGAGCAGTACTTC. Amino acids: CASSPGLAGEVPYEQYF.

A single count supports this clone. This chain uses TRBV29-1 with TRBJ2-7, with D tentatively TRBD2 (5 bases). Germline values: CDR1 SQVTM, CDR2 ANQGSEA. This CDR3 has 13 residues. V was pared by 3 bases and J by 4 bases, with 13 bases between. CDR3 nucleotides: TGCAGCGTTGAGACCGGGATCCGATACGAGCAGTACTTC. Protein sequence: CSVETGIRYEQYF.

The chain combines TRBV30 with TRBJ2-7; 7 bases are shared with TRBD2. The V gene end was trimmed by 8 bases and the J gene end by 3 bases; junction bases not matched to a gene: 10. The CDR3 consists of 13 residues. Germline loops: CDR1 GTSNPN, CDR2 SVGIG (reference sequence). CDR3 in DNA: TGTGCCCTGCGGGAGCCCTGGAACTACGAGCAGTACTTC. This sequence encodes CALREPWNYEQYF.

The chain combines TRBV19 with TRBJ2-7; 12 bases are a match to TRBD2. The trim removed 7 bases at V and 6 bases at J, leaving 19 bases unmatched. CDR3 length equals 18 residues. Germline CDR1 is LNHDA and CDR2 is SQIVND (reference sequence). The CDR3 is CASTPAPQASGRVREQYF. In DNA, the CDR3 is TGTGCCAGTACCCCCGCCCCCCAGGCTAGCGGGAGGGTTCGCGAGCAGTACTTC. Using reference TRBV19 and TRBJ2-7 for the parts outside the CDR3, the full variable domain is DGGITQSPKYLFRKEGQNVTLSCEQNLNHDAMYWYRQDPGQGLRLIYYSQIVNDFQKGDIAEGYSVSREKKESFPLTVTSAQKNPTAFYLCASTPAPQASGRVREQYFGPGTRLTVT.

The chain recombines TRBV30 with TRBJ2-7, with a weak D call TRBD1 (6 bases). V lost 0 bases and J 3 bases, leaving 9 bases between the germline ends. The CDR3 consists of 13 residues. Looked up from germline, CDR1 is GTSNPN and CDR2 is SVGIG (reference sequence). CDR3 amino acids: CAWSVEQGYEQYF. In nucleotides, the CDR3 is TGTGCCTGGAGTGTAGAACAGGGCTACGAGCAGTACTTC.

The chain couples TRBV6-5 to TRBJ2-1; 8 nucleotides line up with TRBD2. V was clipped by 2 bases and J by 4 bases; unmatched bases: 7. The CDR3 runs to 16 residues. In germline, CDR1 is MNHEY, CDR2 SVGAGI. For the CDR3, the DNA is TGTGCCAGCAGTTACGTGGCGGGAGGTTTGTACAATGAGCAGTTCTTC. Its protein product is CASSYVAGGLYNEQFF.

This clone was seen a handful of times. The V call is TRBV7-8, the J call TRBJ2-2, with TRBD2 matching 10 bases. The length of the CDR3 is 19 residues. V shed 5 bases, J shed 7 bases, and the junction held 19 bases outside the gene matches. The germline gives CDR1 SGHVS, CDR2 FQNEAQ. This CDR3 reads CASSKRGLAGAPGNGELFF. CDR3 bases: TGTGCCAGCAGCAAAAGGGGGCTAGCGGGAGCCCCGGGGAACGGGGAGCTGTTTTTT.

V usage is TRBV4-1 and J usage is TRBJ2-1; 8 positions agree with TRBD2. J lost 2 bases, V lost 2 bases, and 5 bases had no gene match. The CDR3 consists of 16 residues. Germline CDR1 reads MGHRA; CDR2 reads YSYEKL. Here the CDR3 reads CASSQPSGRTYNEQFF. CDR3 sequence (DNA): TGCGCCAGCAGCCAACCTAGCGGGCGTACCTACAATGAGCAGTTCTTC.

This rearrangement joins TRBV29-1 to TRBJ1-1; D is possibly TRBD1 (5 bases). This CDR3 is built from 13 residues. Between the trimmed V and J ends, which lost 3 bases and 2 bases, there was a span of 10 bases. Germline CDR1 SQVTM, CDR2 ANQGSEA. The CDR3 region has the DNA TGCAGCGTTGATCGCGGGGCTAACACTGAAGCTTTCTTT. Protein product: CSVDRGANTEAFF.

This clone was observed at least ten times. The genes are TRBV11-2 and TRBJ2-7, with D possibly TRBD2 on 5 matching bases. Germline V gene data show CDR1 as SGHAT and CDR2 as FQNNGV. The CDR3 extends over 14 amino acids. V lost 2 bases to trimming and J lost 0 bases, with 8 bases between them. As DNA, the CDR3 is TGTGCCAGCAGCTTAAGCGGACGCTCCTACGAGCAGTACTTC. It yields the protein CASSLSGRSYEQYF.

CDR3 sequence: CASSSRGSQETQYF. Here the CDR3 DNA reads TGTGCCAGCAGTTCCCGGGGTTCTCAAGAGACCCAGTACTTC. V and J are TRBV6-5 and TRBJ2-5, with D perhaps matching TRBD2 (5 bases). This CDR3 has 14 residues. Germline V lookup: CDR1 MNHEY, CDR2 SVGAGI. The V end was cut by 4 bases, the J end by 2 bases, with 11 bases between.

V and J are TRBV27 and TRBJ2-3, with a possible D match to TRBD2 (6 bases). CDR1 and CDR2 from the germline V gene are MNHEY and SMNVEV (reference sequence). V lost 2 bases and J 4 bases, leaving 16 bases between the germline ends. This CDR3 has 16 residues. This CDR3 reads CASSLMEFGGADTQYF. The DNA of the CDR3 is TGTGCCAGCAGTTTAATGGAGTTTGGCGGGGCAGATACGCAGTATTTT.